This paragraph covers one TCR beta chain sequence. This record comes from a study of control samples from healthy donors and cancer patients. Clones were sequenced by immunoSEQ multiplex PCR, and TCRdb holds only the in-frame ones, with some missing. The data show roughly 130,000 clones, 85% to 95% seen once. Sequencing was carried out using PBMCs. The origin of this receptor is a man in his fifties or sixties with colorectal cancer.

DNA of the CDR3: TGTGCCAGCAGCCAAGATACCCAGCGGGTAAACCAAGAGACCCAGTACTTC. Its translation: CASSQDTQRVNQETQYF. The chain combines TRBV3-1 (or the pseudogene TRBV3-2) with TRBJ2-5, with D possibly matching TRBD2 (6 bases). The CDR3 is 17 amino acids. V lost 0 bases and J 0 bases, leaving 14 bases between the germline ends. The germline V gene encodes CDR1 LGHDT and CDR2 YNNKEL (reference sequence).